One sample yielded the 25 T cell receptor beta chains listed below, sequenced in a study of tumor-infiltrating lymphocytes in primary liver carcinoma. The researchers obtained blood RNA from unsorted whole blood and also extracted germline DNA. A constant-region primer primed TCR beta cDNA synthesis from about 490 ng of total RNA. What produced the TCR beta libraries was three nested multiplex PCR rounds using slightly modified ARM-PCR. Each of the first two PCR rounds ran nine to ten cycles with TRBV1-TRBV30 forward and C-beta reverse primers. A single record per CDR3 protein comes from TCRdb applying MiXCR to the multiplex PCR reads. The sample gives around 330,000 distinct CDR3 sequences, over 55% of which show up once; roughly 9% is in the top ten. What was sequenced was peripheral blood. Receptors originate from a man aged 35 to 55 with primary liver carcinoma and hepatitis B virus infection.

About this clonotype: The CDR3 ends on some other residue instead of the conserved phenylalanine or tryptophan, so this is likely a read error. The CDR3 loop is CASSQDLAGQGELFI. The CDR3 nucleotides are TGTGCCAGTAGCCAAGATCTGGCAGGGCAAGGGGAGCTGTTTATT. This sequence joins TRBV4-2 and TRBJ2-2; perhaps TRBD1 as D (5 bases). There are 15 residues in the CDR3. The germline CDR1 and CDR2 sequences are LGHNA and YNFKEQ.

At least ten counts were recorded for this clonotype. The chain combines TRBV6-6 with TRBJ1-3; D not resolved. V was shortened by 2 bases and J by 1 base, with 18 bases between the two germline ends. The CDR3 length is 18 residues. The germline CDR1 and CDR2 sequences are MNHNY and SVGAGI (reference sequence). CDR3 nucleotide sequence: TGTGCCAGCAGTTACGGATTACTGGGAGCCCCTTCTGGAAACACCATATATTTT. It is translated as CASSYGLLGAPSGNTIYF.

About this clonotype: With a much larger clone just one base away, this may be a read error. The rearrangement links TRBV29-1 to TRBJ2-3, with 8 positions matching TRBD2. The CDR3 loop spans 14 amino acids. Looked up from germline, CDR1 is SQVTM and CDR2 is ANQGSEA. CDR3 DNA: TGCAGCGCCTGGACTAGCCCGTCGGGGGATATGCAGTATTTT. Translating it yields CSAWTSPSGDMQYF.

As to this clonotype: A much larger clone lies a single base off, so this may be a read error. V gene TRBV6-5 combines with J gene TRBJ2-3; 8 nucleotides align to TRBD2. Germline trimming cut 4 bases from V and 1 base from J; bases unmatched to any gene: 19. Per germline, CDR1 MNHEY and CDR2 SVGAGI. This CDR3 is built from 20 residues. The CDR3 is CASSSPRERGMRHGTDTQYF. Written as DNA, the CDR3 is TGTGCCAGCAGTTCACCCAGAGAGCGGGGGATGCGCCATGGCACAGATACGCAGTATTTT.

On this clonotype: A much larger clonotype is one base distant, so this may be a read error. The genes are TRBV4-1 and TRBJ2-1; D gene ambiguous. There are 15 residues in the CDR3. Germline loops: CDR1 MGHRA, CDR2 YSYEKL. CDR3 amino acids: CASSQDRDSYNEKFF. CDR3 in DNA: TGCGCCAGCAGCCAAGATCGTGACTCTTACAATGAGAAGTTCTTC.

A remark on this clonotype: The junction does not match germline at one end; this may be a read error. The chain links TRBV6-5 to TRBJ2-3; 9 nucleotides match TRBD2. The CDR3 consists of 17 residues. Germline V gene sequence: CDR1 MNHEY, CDR2 SVGAGI. This CDR3 reads CASRGGRAFSSTDKQYF. In DNA, the CDR3 is TGTGCCAGCAGGGGCGGGAGGGCCTTCTCGAGCACAGATAAGCAGTATTTT.

In its sample, this clonotype was seen many times. The chain's CDR3 is CSVSWASGNTIYF. CDR3 DNA: TGCAGCGTTTCATGGGCCTCTGGAAACACCATATATTTT. The rearrangement uses TRBV29-1 and TRBJ1-3; no clear D. V shed 5 bases and J shed 0 bases, with 8 bases lying between them. The length of the CDR3 is 13 residues. CDR1 is SQVTM, CDR2 ANQGSEA, per germline.

The rearrangement uses TRBV5-1 and TRBJ2-2, with D hard to call. The length of the CDR3 is 15 residues. The germline CDR1 and CDR2 sequences are SGHRS and YFSETQ. Trimming took 0 bases from V and 4 from J, leaving 10 bases between them. CDR3 sequence (DNA): TGCGCCAGCAGCTTGGTCGTTGTAGGCACCGGGGAGCTGTTTTTT. Translation: CASSLVVVGTGELFF.

This chain links TRBV28 with TRBJ1-2, with D maybe TRBD1 (5 bases). The CDR3 length is 16 residues. From germline, CDR1 is MDHEN and CDR2 SYDVKM. Trimming stripped 4 bases from V and 0 bases from J, with 15 bases between. Written as DNA, the CDR3 is TGTGCCAGCAGTTCCGTTTTCGACAGAACTAACTATGGCTACACCTTC. Translated: CASSSVFDRTNYGYTF.

The genes are TRBV24-1 and TRBJ2-1; either TRBD1 or TRBD2 may supply D (5 bases each). The germline V gene encodes CDR1 KGHDR and CDR2 SFDVKD. With 9 bases removed from V and 2 bases from J, the gap between germline ends came to 19 bases. The CDR3 is made up of 16 amino acids. The CDR3 sequence is CATGRENSGTYNEQFF. The CDR3 region has the DNA TGTGCCACCGGCAGGGAGAACAGCGGAACCTACAATGAGCAGTTCTTC.

The chain carries TRBV6-5 and TRBJ2-1, with 7 bases that match TRBD1. Trimming removed 2 bases from V and 8 bases from J; junction bases left unmatched: 15. Germline CDR1 is MNHEY and CDR2 is SVGAGI. The CDR3 has 17 residues. CDR3 sequence (DNA): TGTGCCAGCAGTTACCTAAAAGGGACAGTAGATTATCATGAGCAGTTCTTC. Protein: CASSYLKGTVDYHEQFF.

With respect to this clonotype: A read error may explain this, as a much larger clone is one base away. CDR3 nucleotide sequence: TGTGCCAGCAACCCTAGCTGGAGCGGGGGGTTCGGGGAGCTGTTTTTT. It yields the protein CASNPSWSGGFGELFF. The chain joins TRBV6-6 to TRBJ2-2; 9 bases are a match to TRBD2. CDR1 and CDR2 from the germline V gene are MNHNY and SVGAGI (reference sequence). Unmatched junction bases numbered 13, after V lost 7 bases and J lost 7 bases. This CDR3 has 16 residues.

This clonotype occurred many times. V gene TRBV10-3 combines with J gene TRBJ2-6, with D uncertain. Trimming stripped 7 bases from V and 0 bases from J, with 7 bases between. CDR1 is ENHRY and CDR2 is SYGVKD in the germline V gene. The CDR3 has 14 amino acids. The CDR3 DNA follows: TGTGCCATCAAGACCGACTCTGGGGCCAACGTCCTGACTTTC. This encodes CAIKTDSGANVLTF.

The chain has TRBV11-2 and TRBJ1-2, with TRBD1 matching 8 bases. Germline V gene sequence: CDR1 SGHAT, CDR2 FQNNGV. V shed 5 bases, J shed 13 bases, and the junction held 15 bases outside the gene matches. The CDR3 contains 14 residues. The CDR3 sequence: CASSAGTGFYGCTF. The CDR3 DNA reads TGTGCCAGCAGCGCCGGGACAGGCTTCTATGGTTGCACCTTC.

Comments on this clonotype: It may be a read error: a sequence one base away is much more abundant. The rearrangement joins TRBV6-2 or TRBV6-3 to TRBJ2-3, with 7 bases lining up with TRBD2. Germline V lookup: CDR1 MNHEY, CDR2 SVGEGT. Trimming took 2 bases from V and 3 from J; bases not matched to a gene: 8. CDR3 length equals 16 residues. CDR3 nucleotides: TGTGCCAGCAGTTACCGGGGAGGGGAGAGGACAGATACGCAGTATTTT. It specifies CASSYRGGERTDTQYF.

Turning to this clonotype: This may be a read error, as it is one base from a much larger clone. The conserved closing phenylalanine or tryptophan is absent in this CDR3, likely reflecting a read error. The chain joins TRBV10-3 to TRBJ2-1, with D maybe TRBD2 (5 bases). CDR3 length: 13 residues. Between the trimmed V and J ends, which lost 8 bases and 4 bases, there was a span of 12 bases. Germline V gene lookup returns CDR1 ENHRY and CDR2 SYGVKD. CDR3 bases: TGTGCCATCGGTAACGGGAATTACAATGAGCAGTTCTTA. Translating it yields CAIGNGNYNEQFL.

Comment on this clonotype: A much larger clonotype is one base distant, so this may be a read error. V and J are TRBV4-1 and TRBJ2-1; 9 bases map to TRBD1. The germline V gene encodes CDR1 MGHRA and CDR2 YSYEKL. The CDR3 loop spans 21 amino acids. The CDR3 DNA follows: TGCGCCGGCAGCCACCCTGTCCCGAGGACAGGGGTTTCGCGCTCCTACAATGAGCAGTTCTTC. This gives the protein CAGSHPVPRTGVSRSYNEQFF.

Many counts were recorded for this clonotype. This chain uses TRBV14 with TRBJ2-2; no clear D. V was pared by 6 bases and J by 5 bases, with 13 bases between. Germline values: CDR1 SGHDN, CDR2 FVKESK. The CDR3 extends over 14 amino acids. This chain's CDR3 is CASSRKLGTGELFF. In DNA form, the CDR3 reads TGTGCCAGCAGTCGCAAACTCGGGACCGGGGAGCTGTTTTTT.

This clonotype has only a few counts. V and J are TRBV30 and TRBJ1-2; D gene unclear. CDR3 length equals 10 residues. Germline V CDR1 and CDR2: GTSNPN, SVGIG (reference sequence). Trimming took 3 bases from V and 6 from J, leaving 5 bases between them. The CDR3 sequence is CAWSDDGYTF. CDR3 DNA: TGTGCCTGGAGCGATGATGGCTACACCTTC.

This chain links TRBV29-1 with TRBJ1-4; D is perhaps TRBD1 (5 bases). The germline V gene encodes CDR1 SQVTM and CDR2 ANQGSEA. V dropped 6 bases and J dropped 6 bases, with 11 bases sitting between them. The CDR3 contains 12 residues. CDR3 nucleotide sequence: TGCAGCGTGGGGCGGAGTGATGAAAAACTGTTTTTT. Translating it yields CSVGRSDEKLFF.

A word on this clonotype: The germline gene is not matched at one end of the junction; a read error may be the cause. V usage is TRBV11-2 and J usage is TRBJ1-4; D unresolved. In germline, CDR1 is SGHAT, CDR2 FQNNGV. This CDR3 has 17 amino acids. The CDR3 nucleotides read TGTACCAGCAGCTTAATTCTGGGTCGTACAACTAATGAAAAACTGTTTTTT. Residues: CTSSLILGRTTNEKLFF. The full variable domain, completed using reference TRBV11-2 and TRBJ1-4, is EAGVAQSPRYKIIEKRQSVAFWCNPISGHATLYWYQQILGQGPKLLIQFQNNGVVDDSQLPKDRFSAERLKGVDSTLKIQPAKLEDSAVYLCTSSLILGRTTNEKLFFGSGTQLSVL.

This clonotype was detected once. An end of the junction does not agree with germline; a read error may underlie this. The chain has TRBV29-1 and TRBJ2-1, with 7 bases aligning to TRBD2. The germline CDR1 and CDR2 sequences are SQVTM and ANQGSEA. The CDR3 extends over 12 amino acids. The CDR3 region has the DNA TGCAACGTATTAAGCGGGGTGGCAGGGCAGCTCTTC. Residues: CNVLSGVAGQLF.

This clonotype came up many times. J is TRBJ2-7 and V is TRBV29-1; 12 bases agree with TRBD2. The V gene end was trimmed by 5 bases and the J gene end by 6 bases; junction bases not matched to a gene: 11. CDR1 and CDR2 (germline): SQVTM, ANQGSEA. This CDR3 contains 15 residues. CDR3 nucleotide sequence: TGCAGCGTTTGTCGGACAGGGACTAGCGGGTGCGAGCAGTACTTC. Its translation: CSVCRTGTSGCEQYF.

On this clonotype: A read error may explain this, as a much larger clone is one base away. The chain recombines TRBV12-3 or TRBV12-4 with TRBJ2-7; D not certain. The CDR3 length is 11 residues. The CDR3 spells CASSSFYGQYF. The DNA of the CDR3 is TGTGCCAGCAGTTCCTTCTACGGGCAGTACTTC.

CDR3 sequence reads: CAIKPQQPPAVEAFF. The CDR3 DNA sequence: TGTGCCATAAAACCGCAACAGCCTCCTGCAGTTGAAGCTTTCTTT. The chain recombines TRBV6-1 with TRBJ1-1; the D is unclear. V lost 10 bases, J lost 7 bases, and 25 bases lay in between. This CDR3 is 15 amino acids long. Germline V gene lookup returns CDR1 MNHNS and CDR2 SASEGT.